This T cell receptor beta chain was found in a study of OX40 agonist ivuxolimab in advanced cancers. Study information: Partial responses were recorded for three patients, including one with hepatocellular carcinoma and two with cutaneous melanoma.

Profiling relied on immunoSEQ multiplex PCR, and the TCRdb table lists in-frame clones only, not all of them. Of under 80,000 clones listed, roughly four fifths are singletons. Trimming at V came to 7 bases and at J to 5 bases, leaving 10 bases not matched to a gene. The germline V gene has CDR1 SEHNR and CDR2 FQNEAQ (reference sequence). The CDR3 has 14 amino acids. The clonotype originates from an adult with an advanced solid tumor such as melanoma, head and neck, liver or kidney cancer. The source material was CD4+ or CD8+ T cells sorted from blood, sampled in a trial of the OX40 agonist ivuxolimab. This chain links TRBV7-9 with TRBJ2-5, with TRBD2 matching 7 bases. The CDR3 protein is CASTRYAGVETQYF. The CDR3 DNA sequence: TGTGCCAGCACCCGTTACGCGGGGGTGGAGACCCAGTACTTC.